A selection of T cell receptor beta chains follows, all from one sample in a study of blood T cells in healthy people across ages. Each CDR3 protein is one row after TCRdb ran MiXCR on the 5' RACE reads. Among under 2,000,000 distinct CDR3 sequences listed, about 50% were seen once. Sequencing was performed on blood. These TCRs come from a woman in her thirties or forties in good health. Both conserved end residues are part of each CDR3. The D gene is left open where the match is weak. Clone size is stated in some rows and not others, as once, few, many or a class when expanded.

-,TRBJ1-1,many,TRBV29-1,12,TGCAGCGTGACGGTGGGGGACACTGAAGCTTTCTTT,CSVTVGDTEAFF
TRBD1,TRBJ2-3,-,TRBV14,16,TGTGCCAGCAGTCGACAGGGGACAGCTCGCACAGATACGCAGTATTTT,CASSRQGTARTDTQYF
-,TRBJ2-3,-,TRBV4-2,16,TGTGCCAGCAGCCATGCTGGGACATCTAGCACAGATATGCAGTATTTT,CASSHAGTSSTDMQYF
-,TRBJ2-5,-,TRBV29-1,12,TGCAGCGCCGCGGATGACCAAGAGACCCAGTACTTC,CSAADDQETQYF
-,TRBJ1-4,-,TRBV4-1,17,TGCGCCAGCAGCCAAGGGGGCGCGGTGGTCCTTAATGAAAAACTGTTTTTT,CASSQGGAVVLNEKLFF
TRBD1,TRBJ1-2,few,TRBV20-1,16,TGCAGTGCTCGCCAACGGGGACAGGGGGCGGACTATGGCTACACCTTC,CSARQRGQGADYGYTF
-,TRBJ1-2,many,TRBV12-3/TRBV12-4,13,TGTGCCAGCAGTTTAGCGGGGGGGAATGGCTACACCTTC,CASSLAGGNGYTF
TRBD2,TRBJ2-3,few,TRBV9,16,TGTGCCAGCAGCGTTGAAGCGGGGGGGACCACAGATACGCAGTATTTT,CASSVEAGGTTDTQYF
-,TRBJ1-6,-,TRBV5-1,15,TGCGCCAGCAGCTCAGTAGAGGGATCCGGGTCACCCCTCCACTTT,CASSSVEGSGSPLHF
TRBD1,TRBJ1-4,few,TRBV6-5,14,TGTGCCAGCAGAAATACAGGGGGTAATGAAAAACTGTTTTTT,CASRNTGGNEKLFF
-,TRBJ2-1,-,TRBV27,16,TGTGCCAGCAGTAGACGACAGACTCTTTCCTACAATGAGCAGTTCTTC,CASSRRQTLSYNEQFF
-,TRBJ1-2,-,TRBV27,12,TGTGCCAGCAGGTTAGACGGGAATGGCTACACCTTC,CASRLDGNGYTF
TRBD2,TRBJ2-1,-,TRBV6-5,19,TGTGCCAGCAGTTACTTCCGGGAGTTCGGACTAGCGGGGGGGAATGAGCAGTTCTTC,CASSYFREFGLAGGNEQFF
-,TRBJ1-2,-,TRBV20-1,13,TGCAGTGCTACCTTACAGACAGGCTATGGCTACACCTTC,CSATLQTGYGYTF
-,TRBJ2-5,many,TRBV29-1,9,TGCAGCGTCGACGGGACCCAGTACTTC,CSVDGTQYF
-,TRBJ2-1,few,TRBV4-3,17,TGCGCCAGCAGCCAAGATCAAGGGGGGGGAAAGGGCAATGAGCAGTTCTTC,CASSQDQGGGKGNEQFF
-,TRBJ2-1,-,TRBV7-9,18,TGTGCCAGCAGCTTAGCCGACAGGTACCGGAGCTCCTACAATGAGCAGTTCTTC,CASSLADRYRSSYNEQFF
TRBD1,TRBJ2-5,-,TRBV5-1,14,TGCGCCAGCAGCGTGGACAGGGGAGTAGAGACCCAGTACTTC,CASSVDRGVETQYF
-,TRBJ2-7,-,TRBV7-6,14,TGTGCCAGCAGCCAGAGAGCGGGCTTGTTCGAGCAGTACTTC,CASSQRAGLFEQYF
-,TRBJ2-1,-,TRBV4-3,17,TGCGCCAGCAGCCAAGATCAGGTCAGGTGGGAGGACAATGAGCAGTTCTTC,CASSQDQVRWEDNEQFF